What follows are 16 T cell receptor beta chains derived from one specimen sequenced in a study of identifying expanded T cells in peripheral blood. Sequenced by immunoSEQ multiplex PCR; TCRdb stores in-frame clones only, minus some. The top ten clones hold roughly 7.6% of a sample with approximately 100,000 clones, around 89% of them seen once. Sequencing was done on a sample of blood. These receptors all stem from a person aged 18 to 75 in good health.

The J gene is TRBJ2-1, the V gene TRBV11-2; 7 bases are shared with TRBD2. The CDR3 consists of 14 residues. J was trimmed by 6 bases and V by 5 bases; bases with no gene match: 7. CDR1 is SGHAT, CDR2 FQNNGV, per germline. The CDR3, as DNA: TGTGCCAGCAGCACTCGGGAGGTCCGCAATGAGCAGTTCTTC. It codes for CASSTREVRNEQFF. Together with reference TRBV11-2 and TRBJ2-1, the CDR3 gives the full variable domain: EAGVAQSPRYKIIEKRQSVAFWCNPISGHATLYWYQQILGQGPKLLIQFQNNGVVDDSQLPKDRFSAERLKGVDSTLKIQPAKLEDSAVYLCASSTREVRNEQFFGPGTRLTVL.

This chain links TRBV6-5 with TRBJ1-2, with unresolved D. Between the trimmed V and J ends, which lost 8 bases and 4 bases, there was a span of 17 bases. CDR1 and CDR2 (germline): MNHEY, SVGAGI. The CDR3 runs to 14 residues. In DNA, the CDR3 is TGTGCCAGCGGTGAGACACTACGTAGCTATGGCTACACCTTC. Its protein product is CASGETLRSYGYTF.

This clone was seen only once. J is TRBJ1-1 and V is TRBV11-3; no reliable D call. This CDR3 comprises 13 residues. Germline V CDR1 and CDR2: SGHNT, YENEEA. Trimming took 3 bases from V and 5 from J, leaving 10 bases between them. The CDR3 loop reads CASSLVSTTEAFF. The CDR3 coding sequence is TGTGCCAGCAGCTTGGTTTCCACAACTGAAGCTTTCTTT. Based on the CDR3 plus reference TRBV11-3 and TRBJ1-1, the full variable domain is EAGVVQSPRYKIIEKKQPVAFWCNPISGHNTLYWYLQNLGQGPELLIRYENEEAVDDSQLPKDRFSAERLKGVDSTLKIQPAELGDSAVYLCASSLVSTTEAFFGQGTRLTVV.

The V and J genes are TRBV28 and TRBJ2-3; D remains ambiguous. The CDR3 loop spans 16 amino acids. Germline V gene lookup returns CDR1 MDHEN and CDR2 SYDVKM. V shed 8 bases and J shed 7 bases, with 25 bases lying between them. This CDR3 reads CASRGGQLSVMNTQYF. Written as DNA, the CDR3 is TGTGCCAGCCGTGGCGGCCAGCTCAGTGTGATGAATACGCAGTATTTT.

This chain links TRBV7-9 with TRBJ2-1; 12 bases match TRBD2. CDR1 and CDR2 (germline): SEHNR, FQNEAQ (reference sequence). This CDR3 spans 17 amino acids. The J segment lost 5 bases and the V segment lost 5 bases, leaving 10 bases of the junction unmatched. The CDR3 DNA reads as TGTGCCAGCAGCCTTTTGACTAGCGGGGGCCTAAACAATGAGCAGTTCTTC. Translation gives CASSLLTSGGLNNEQFF.

This chain joins TRBV11-2 and TRBJ2-5, with TRBD2 matching 8 bases. The V and J ends lost 3 bases and 5 bases, in that order; junction bases with no gene match: 11. The CDR3 has 16 amino acids. Germline values: CDR1 SGHAT, CDR2 FQNNGV. The CDR3 DNA reads TGTGCCAGCAGCTTCTCTCTAACGGGGGGGCCGGAGACCCAGTACTTC. The encoded protein is CASSFSLTGGPETQYF.

CDR3 sequence reads: CASSPRGAGNTEAFF. DNA of the CDR3: TGTGCCAGCAGCCCCCGAGGTGCGGGGAACACTGAAGCTTTCTTT. The chain uses TRBV7-3 and TRBJ1-1, with no clear D. V lost 5 bases and J lost 1, with 14 bases in between. The germline V gene encodes CDR1 SGHTA and CDR2 FQGTGA. This CDR3 is 15 amino acids long.

This chain uses TRBV9 with TRBJ1-1; D not certain. V lost 5 bases and J lost 10, with 21 bases in between. Germline V lookup: CDR1 SGDLS, CDR2 YYNGEE. CDR3 length: 14 residues. CDR3 amino acids: CASSELPGSWVAFF. CDR3 nucleotides: TGTGCCAGCAGTGAGCTACCGGGGTCTTGGGTAGCTTTCTTT.

This chain connects TRBV4-2 to TRBJ1-1; D gene ambiguous. Germline lookup yields CDR1 LGHNA and CDR2 YNFKEQ. V was pared by 0 bases and J by 8 bases, with 10 bases between. The CDR3 has 13 amino acids. CDR3 in DNA: TGTGCCAGCAGCCAAGATCCCCCCCGAGAAGCTTTCTTT. It is translated as CASSQDPPREAFF.

The rearrangement uses TRBV2 and TRBJ1-2; no definite D call. CDR1 SNHLY and CDR2 FYNNEI come from the germline V gene. The CDR3 covers 13 residues. V was clipped by 8 bases and J by 0 bases, with 10 bases between them. The CDR3 region is CASAPAPNYGYTF. The CDR3 bases are TGTGCCAGCGCCCCAGCGCCTAACTATGGCTACACCTTC.

The chain recombines TRBV5-4 with TRBJ1-2; maybe TRBD1 (5 bases). The germline CDR1 and CDR2 sequences are SGHNT and YYREEE (reference sequence). The CDR3 runs 14 residues. Between the trimmed V and J ends, which lost 4 bases and 3 bases, there was a span of 13 bases. In DNA, the CDR3 is TGTGCCAGCAGCCCTGGGGGAACGGACTATGGCTACACCTTC. Amino acid sequence: CASSPGGTDYGYTF.

The rearrangement links TRBV19 to TRBJ1-6, with 8 bases identical to TRBD1. The junction had 4 bases not matched to a gene; V was cut back by 6 bases and J by 9 bases. This CDR3 has 13 amino acids. Looked up from germline, CDR1 is LNHDA and CDR2 is SQIVND (reference sequence). The CDR3 reads CASRDRDISPLHF. The CDR3 nucleotides read TGTGCCAGTAGGGACAGGGATATTTCACCCCTCCACTTT.

By share of the sample, this clone is large (0.1 to 1%). The rearrangement joins TRBV4-3 to TRBJ2-5; 8 bases agree with TRBD1. Germline V CDR1 and CDR2: LGHNA, YSLEER. V shed 4 bases and J 4 bases; nucleotides not matched to a gene: 11. The CDR3 is made up of 16 amino acids. This chain's CDR3 is CASSRSSGQGTETQYF. As DNA, the CDR3 is TGCGCCAGCAGCCGATCTTCCGGACAGGGAACAGAGACCCAGTACTTC.

The table lists this clone with a count of one. The chain carries TRBV7-2 and TRBJ2-7; D call uncertain. The germline V gene encodes CDR1 SGHTA and CDR2 FQGNSA. This CDR3 region has 15 residues. V dropped 5 bases and J dropped 3 bases, with 17 bases sitting between them. CDR3 in DNA: TGTGCCAGCAGCCCCCGGTCCTCTAGTTTCTACGAGCAGTACTTC. This gives the protein CASSPRSSSFYEQYF.

This clone showed up just once. CDR3 region: CASSYYGTDNEKLFF. The DNA for the CDR3 is TGTGCCAGCAGTTATTACGGGACGGATAATGAAAAACTGTTTTTT. The rearrangement links TRBV6-6 to TRBJ1-4; TRBD1 might be the D (5 bases). The CDR3 contains 15 residues. Trimming took 3 bases from V and 4 from J, leaving 12 bases between them. Germline CDR1 and CDR2: MNHNY and SVGAGI (reference sequence).

The V call is TRBV7-9, the J call TRBJ2-3; D ambiguous. This CDR3 has 13 residues. Trimming stripped 1 base from V and 6 bases from J, with 8 bases between. From germline, CDR1 is SEHNR and CDR2 FQNEAQ (reference sequence). The CDR3 is CASSLEGLDTQYF. The DNA of the CDR3 is TGTGCCAGCAGCTTAGAGGGCCTGGATACGCAGTATTTT.